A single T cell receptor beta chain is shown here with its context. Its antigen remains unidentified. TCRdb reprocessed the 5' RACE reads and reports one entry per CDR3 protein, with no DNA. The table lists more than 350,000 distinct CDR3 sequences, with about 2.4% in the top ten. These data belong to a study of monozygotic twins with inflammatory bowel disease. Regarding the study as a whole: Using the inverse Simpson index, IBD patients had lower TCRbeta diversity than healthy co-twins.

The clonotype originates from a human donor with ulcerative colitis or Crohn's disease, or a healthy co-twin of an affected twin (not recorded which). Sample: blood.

CDR3 sequence reads: CASSDTQGPHQPQHF. The chain combines TRBV2 with TRBJ1-5; TCRdb proposes TRBD1, but this gene call is untestable without DNA. This CDR3 contains 15 residues. CDR1 and CDR2 from the germline V gene are SNHLY and FYNNEI.